This entry is about one TCR beta chain. As yet, its antigen is unknown. Method: immunoSEQ multiplex PCR; TCRdb's copy keeps in-frame clones and lacks some. The sample includes 150,000 or so clones, less than 90% of them seen just once. This specimen comes from a study of cytomegalovirus exposure and HLA in healthy donors. Study-level findings and limits: Rarity characterized most TCR sequences, yet some public TCRs appeared in many donors.

The germline gives CDR1 SGDLS, CDR2 YYNGEE. The CDR3 has 15 residues. The V end lost 0 bases, the J end lost 3 bases, and 13 bases lay between the germline ends. The J gene is TRBJ2-7, the V gene TRBV9; possible D gene TRBD1, 6 bases. Sequencing used PBMCs. The TCR was taken from a woman younger than 30 in good health and CMV-seropositive. CDR3 protein: CASSVGAGASYEQYF. In DNA form, the CDR3 reads TGTGCCAGCAGCGTAGGGGCAGGGGCCAGCTACGAGCAGTACTTC.